This is a list of T cell receptor beta chains from one sample in a study of shared clonotypes between healthy human individuals. Clones were read by immunoSEQ multiplex PCR, and TCRdb kept only the in-frame ones, dropping some. This table has over 2 million clones, about 90% appearing once. The material sequenced was naive CD4+ T cells from PBMCs. Receptors were obtained from a man between 18 and 35 years old in good health. Some clones in this sample may be carry-over from other donors' samples. CDR3s leave out the opening cysteine and the closing phenylalanine or tryptophan. Fields, in order: V gene, CDR3 protein.

TRBV6-1	ASSDTGNQPQH
TRBV7-9	AVPHEGSYYEQY
TRBV19	ASTPWGLGSTEAF
TRBV28	ASIGAATNEKLF
TRBV4-2	ASSQMVEYNEQF
TRBV18	ASSRPGQAYEQY
TRBV28	ASKISGRSYNEQF
TRBV2	ASIPGTGVRTQY
TRBV10-3	AISAREGYGYT
TRBV7-3	ASSLTRSSYNEQF
TRBV7-9	ASSPRLTGGPDTQY
TRBV28	ASSPLILRAGTTNTGELF
TRBV4-1	ASSQAVAGVRDTQY
TRBV7-3	ASSPDRGDTGELF
TRBV2	ASSYHRLPNTEAF
TRBV13	ASRAGEGAQY
TRBV7-2	ASSPPETGTDTQY
TRBV7-6	ASSPQGRIGQY
TRBV29-1	SVAPPLRAEAF
TRBV18	ASSPTGQGFPGELF
TRBV7-9	ASSPDRSVETQY
TRBV30	AWRAGTGTYEQY
TRBV11-2	ASSLITGVGYT
TRBV27	ATATNSGNTIY
TRBV6-5	ASSSSWEQY
TRBV7-9	ASSFTTTSGNTIY
TRBV7-6	ASSLGFRVGLAGRKEQF
TRBV27	ASSFGGGYGYT
TRBV10-1	ASSESRPAETQY
TRBV7-9	ASSLARGASYEQY
TRBV9	ASSVSGGRGWETQY
TRBV28	ASSPLGYSGPQH
TRBV5-1	ASSFGGTPAQETQY
TRBV6-1	ASSLSGAGAYEQY
TRBV5-1	ASSLGDWGNQPQH
TRBV6-1	ASIFSAASTDTQY
TRBV11-2	ASSFSGREQY
TRBV2	ASSGRTGSGYT
TRBV5-1	ASSNQQGYYGYT
TRBV7-6	ASSYGQGVTDTQY
TRBV5-4	ASSLGVTSGRREQY
TRBV14	ASSTQGDAEAF
TRBV15	ATSIGTSGIYEQY
TRBV7-9	ASSLEGLLAKNIQY
TRBV2	ASGTQGLRSNTIY
TRBV7-9	ASIPVPYQPQH
TRBV7-6	ASSPTSAGASYEQY
TRBV5-1	ASSSRGLADSYEQY
TRBV6-5	ASSRRRNQPQH
TRBV4-1	ASSREGGNTEAF
TRBV7-3	ASSLRGSSQYEQY
TRBV6-6	ASMSALNYGYT
TRBV5-1	ATGSGNEQF
TRBV6-1	ASSESLGAYYGYT
TRBV5-6	ASSLIDRGYT
TRBV5-4	ASSLGYRNYGYT
TRBV7-2	ASSRLAGVVDTQY